A selection of T cell receptor beta chains follows, all from one sample in a study of Graves' ophthalmopathy and Graves' hyperthyroidism. TCRdb called the multiplex PCR reads again in MiXCR, with one record for every CDR3 protein. The sample records 400,000 to 450,000 distinct CDR3 sequences, around 21% being singletons. Input material: peripheral blood. The receptors originated from a woman younger than 30 with stable Graves' hyperthyroidism. CDR3s include the opening cysteine and the closing phenylalanine or tryptophan. D genes are given only for firm matches. Rows may omit the clone size; those that give it use once, few, many or a size class.

TRBD1	many	TRBJ1-1	TRBV29-1	CSLRGEGTEAFF	TGCAGCCTCAGGGGGGAGGGTACTGAAGCTTTCTTT
-	-	TRBJ2-3	TRBV11-1	CASSKRDFTDTQYF	TGTGCCAGCAGCAAACGGGACTTCACAGATACGCAGTATTTT
TRBD1	many	TRBJ2-2	TRBV6-2/TRBV6-3	CASSSGTGEAGELFF	TGTGCCAGCAGTTCTGGGACAGGGGAAGCCGGGGAGCTGTTTTTT
-	many	TRBJ1-2	TRBV12-3/TRBV12-4	CASSFVGFEGEHYGYTF	TGTGCCAGCAGTTTTGTCGGGTTTGAGGGGGAGCACTATGGCTACACCTTC
TRBD2	many	TRBJ2-7	TRBV20-1	CSAYELAGGIEQYF	TGCAGTGCCTATGAGCTAGCGGGAGGAATCGAGCAGTACTTC
-	once	TRBJ1-2	TRBV7-8	CASSLEGGRSYGYTF	TGTGCCAGCAGCTTAGAAGGGGGGCGCAGCTATGGCTACACCTTC
TRBD1	-	TRBJ2-7	TRBV27	CASSSHLQGVYEQYF	TGTGCCAGCAGTTCACATCTACAGGGGGTCTACGAGCAGTACTTC
-	few	TRBJ1-1	TRBV28	CASSLPGGEAFF	TGTGCCAGCAGTTTACCCGGGGGAGAAGCTTTCTTT
-	many	TRBJ2-7	TRBV4-1	CASSRLIVLDEQYF	TGCGCCAGCAGCCGATTAATTGTACTGGACGAGCAGTACTTC
-	few	TRBJ2-7	TRBV20-1	CSARDSSSYEQYF	TGCAGTGCTAGGGACAGCTCGTCCTACGAGCAGTACTTC
-	many	TRBJ2-5	TRBV11-2	CASSSSRVGETQYF	TGTGCCAGCAGCTCAAGCAGGGTAGGGGAGACCCAGTACTTC
-	many	TRBJ1-1	TRBV28	CASVDMNTEAFF	TGTGCCAGCGTGGACATGAACACTGAAGCTTTCTTT
TRBD2	many	TRBJ2-7	TRBV29-1	CSVGDAGLGGSYEQYF	TGCAGCGTTGGGGACGCGGGACTAGGGGGTAGCTACGAGCAGTACTTC
-	many	TRBJ1-3	TRBV6-1	CASTIGSGNTIYF	TGTGCTAGCACAATCGGCTCTGGAAACACCATATATTTT
-	many	TRBJ1-6	TRBV5-1	CASRKETENSPLHF	TGCGCCAGCAGAAAGGAGACGGAAAATTCACCCCTCCACTTT
-	-	TRBJ1-5	TRBV7-8	CASSPDPSQSDSNQPQHF	TGTGCCAGCAGCCCGGATCCATCACAGTCGGATAGCAATCAGCCCCAGCATTTT
-	many	TRBJ2-7	TRBV5-1	CAGSSLGTSNYEQYF	TGCGCCGGCAGCTCGCTAGGGACGTCTAACTACGAGCAGTACTTC
-	-	TRBJ2-2	TRBV18	CASSPPPRGAGELFF	TGTGCCAGCTCACCACCGCCCAGGGGCGCCGGGGAGCTGTTTTTT
TRBD1	many	TRBJ1-2	TRBV7-2	CASSPDRAGGYTF	TGTGCCAGCAGCCCCGACAGGGCGGGTGGCTACACCTTC
-	many	TRBJ1-6	TRBV29-1	CSVGESGNSPLHF	TGCAGCGTGGGGGAGAGTGGTAATTCACCCCTCCACTTT
TRBD2	-	TRBJ2-7	TRBV20-1	CSARREPYEQYF	TGCAGTGCTAGGCGGGAGCCGTACGAGCAGTACTTC
-	many	TRBJ2-6	TRBV3-1	CASSQLSTGANVLTF	TGTGCCAGCAGCCAACTCTCCACTGGGGCCAACGTCCTGACTTTC
TRBD2	many	TRBJ2-3	TRBV5-1	CASSLTSGSTDTQYF	TGCGCCAGCAGCTTGACTAGCGGGAGCACAGATACGCAGTATTTT
-	many	TRBJ2-7	TRBV12-3/TRBV12-4	CASSFSIEQYF	TGTGCCAGCAGTTTTTCGATCGAGCAGTACTTC
-	few	TRBJ2-5	TRBV12-3/TRBV12-4	CASPRTINQETQYF	TGTGCCAGCCCCAGGACAATTAACCAAGAGACCCAGTACTTC
-	many	TRBJ2-2	TRBV6-1	CASSGLTGTGELFF	TGTGCCAGCAGTGGCCTGACAGGCACCGGGGAGCTGTTTTTT
-	many	TRBJ1-1	TRBV6-1	CASSERENTEAFF	TGTGCCAGCAGTGAACGAGAGAACACTGAAGCTTTCTTT
TRBD2	many	TRBJ2-7	TRBV7-2	CASSLALSAGAIYEQYF	TGTGCCAGCAGCTTAGCGCTATCGGCGGGAGCGATCTACGAGCAGTACTTC
-	-	TRBJ1-5	TRBV12-3/TRBV12-4	CASSPQVDTSNHPQHF	TGTGCCAGCAGCCCCCAAGTGGACACAAGCAATCATCCCCAGCATTTT
TRBD2	many	TRBJ2-7	TRBV20-1	CSVGGTSESSYEQYF	TGCAGTGTCGGGGGGACTAGCGAATCCTCCTACGAGCAGTACTTC
TRBD1	many	TRBJ2-2	TRBV6-2/TRBV6-3	CASSYWGQGNTGELFF	TGTGCCAGCAGTTACTGGGGACAGGGTAACACCGGGGAGCTGTTTTTT
-	-	TRBJ1-1	TRBV27	CASSLAPRNTEAFF	TGTGCCAGCAGCCTAGCCCCTAGGAACACTGAAGCTTTCTTT
-	many	TRBJ1-1	TRBV7-6	CASSLTGSRESEAFF	TGTGCCAGCAGCTTAACGGGTTCCCGGGAATCTGAAGCTTTCTTT
TRBD1	-	TRBJ1-2	TRBV13	CASSRRTGLGYTF	TGTGCCAGCAGCCGCCGGACAGGTCTTGGCTACACCTTC